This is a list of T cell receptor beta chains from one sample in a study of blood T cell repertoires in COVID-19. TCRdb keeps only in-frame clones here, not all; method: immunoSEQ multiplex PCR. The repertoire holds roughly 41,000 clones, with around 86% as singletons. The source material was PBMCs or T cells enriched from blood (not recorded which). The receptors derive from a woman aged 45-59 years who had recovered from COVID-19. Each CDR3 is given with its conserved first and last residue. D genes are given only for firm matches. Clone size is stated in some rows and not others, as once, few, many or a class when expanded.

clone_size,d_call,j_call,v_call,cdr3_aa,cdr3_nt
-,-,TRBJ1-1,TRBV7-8,CASSGQGSLNTEAFF,TGTGCCAGCAGCGGTCAGGGTTCATTGAACACTGAAGCTTTCTTT
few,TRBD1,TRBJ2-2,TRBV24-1,CATRGTGATGELFF,TGTGCCACCAGGGGGACAGGGGCCACCGGGGAGCTGTTTTTT
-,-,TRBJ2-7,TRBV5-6,CASSFGEGYEQYF,TGTGCCAGCAGCTTTGGAGAGGGCTACGAGCAGTACTTC
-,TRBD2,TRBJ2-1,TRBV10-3,CAIAGREGTEQFF,TGTGCCATCGCAGGGAGGGAGGGGACTGAGCAGTTCTTC
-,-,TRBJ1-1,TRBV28,CASRVSGTEAFF,TGTGCCAGCCGCGTGTCGGGCACTGAAGCTTTCTTT
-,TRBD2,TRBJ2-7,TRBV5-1,CASSLWTSVYEQYF,TGCGCCAGCAGCTTGTGGACTAGCGTCTACGAGCAGTACTTC
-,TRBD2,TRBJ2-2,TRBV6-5,CASSRIAGRTGELFF,TGTGCCAGCAGCCGGATAGCGGGCCGCACCGGGGAGCTGTTTTTT
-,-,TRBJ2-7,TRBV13,CASSLGAGPKEQYF,TGTGCCAGCAGCTTAGGTGCGGGACCTAAGGAGCAGTACTTC
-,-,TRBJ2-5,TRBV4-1,CASSRNRDIQETQYF,TGCGCCAGCAGCCGGAACCGGGACATCCAAGAGACCCAGTACTTC
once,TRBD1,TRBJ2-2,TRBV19,CASSIRTGAVTGELFF,TGTGCCAGTAGTATCCGGACAGGGGCGGTCACCGGGGAGCTGTTTTTT
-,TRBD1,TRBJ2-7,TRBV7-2,CASSLLGTGGAEQYF,TGTGCCAGCAGCCTCCTCGGGACAGGGGGTGCTGAGCAGTACTTC
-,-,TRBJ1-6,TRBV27,CASSFSGGSSYNSPLHF,TGTGCCAGCAGTTTTTCCGGGGGGAGCTCCTATAATTCACCCCTCCACTTT
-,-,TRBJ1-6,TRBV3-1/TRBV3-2,CASRRNQRNNSPLHF,TGTGCCAGCAGACGAAACCAGCGCAATAATTCACCCCTCCACTTT
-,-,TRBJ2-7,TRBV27,CASNPVRVRTSYEQYF,TGTGCCAGCAACCCAGTTCGGGTTAGGACTTCCTACGAGCAGTACTTC
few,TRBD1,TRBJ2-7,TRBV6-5,CASSDSGQGYEQYF,TGTGCCAGCAGTGACTCGGGACAGGGTTACGAGCAGTACTTC
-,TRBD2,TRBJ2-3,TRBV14,CASSQSGTRNTQYF,TGTGCCAGCAGCCAATCCGGGACTAGAAATACGCAGTATTTT
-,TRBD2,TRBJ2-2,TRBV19,CASSITAGGRHGELFF,TGTGCCAGTAGTATCACGGCGGGAGGAAGACACGGGGAGCTGTTTTTT
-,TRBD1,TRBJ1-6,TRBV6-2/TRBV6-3,CASSYSPDRVDSPLHF,TGTGCCAGCAGTTACTCCCCGGACAGGGTCGATTCACCCCTCCACTTT
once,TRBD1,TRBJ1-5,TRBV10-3,CAISEGQGDQPQHF,TGTGCCATCAGTGAGGGACAGGGAGATCAGCCCCAGCATTTT
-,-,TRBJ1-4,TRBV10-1,CASSEGRDSTNEKLFF,TGCGCCAGCAGTGAGGGGAGAGATTCGACTAATGAAAAACTGTTTTTT
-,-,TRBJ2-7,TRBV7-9,CASSRPRRERERSSYEQYF,TGTGCCAGCAGCCGCCCCCGAAGAGAGCGCGAAAGGAGCTCCTACGAGCAGTACTTC
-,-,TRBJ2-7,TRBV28,CASRVSGAYEQYF,TGTGCCAGCAGGGTTAGCGGCGCCTACGAGCAGTACTTC
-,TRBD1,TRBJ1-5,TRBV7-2,CASSLLGTGRNQPQHF,TGTGCCAGCAGCTTACTCGGGACAGGACGGAATCAGCCCCAGCATTTT
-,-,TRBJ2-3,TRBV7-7,CASSSTPGQSTDTQYF,TGTGCCAGCAGCTCTACCCCCGGACAGAGCACAGATACGCAGTATTTT
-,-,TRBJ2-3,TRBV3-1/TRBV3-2,CASSQRGYTDTQYF,TGTGCCAGCAGCCAACGGGGGTACACAGATACGCAGTATTTT
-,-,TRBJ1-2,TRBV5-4,CASSLHEGYGYTF,TGTGCCAGCAGCTTGCACGAGGGTTATGGCTACACCTTC
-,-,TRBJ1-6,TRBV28,CASSPTPLRGSPLHF,TGTGCCAGCAGTCCGACCCCTCTTAGGGGTTCACCCCTCCACTTT
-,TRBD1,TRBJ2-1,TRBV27,CASSKGTGRWDEQFF,TGTGCCAGCAGTAAAGGGACAGGGCGCTGGGATGAGCAGTTCTTC
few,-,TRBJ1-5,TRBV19,CASSIEEYQPQHF,TGTGCCAGTAGTATAGAGGAGTATCAGCCCCAGCATTTT
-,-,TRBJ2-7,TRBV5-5,CASSYGTTYEQYF,TGTGCCAGCAGCTACGGGACAACCTACGAGCAGTACTTC
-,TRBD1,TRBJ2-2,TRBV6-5,CAVQDREPSGELFF,TGTGCCGTGCAGGACAGGGAGCCATCCGGGGAGCTGTTTTTT
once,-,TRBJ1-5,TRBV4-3,CASSQAGGQPQHF,TGCGCCAGCAGCCAGGCGGGGGGTCAGCCCCAGCATTTT
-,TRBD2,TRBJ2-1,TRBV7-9,CASSLRTSGRYNEQFF,TGTGCCAGCAGCCTCCGGACTAGCGGACGATACAATGAGCAGTTCTTC
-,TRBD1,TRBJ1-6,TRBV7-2,CASSLDVGDRPYYNSPLHF,TGTGCCAGCAGCTTAGACGTGGGGGACAGGCCCTATTATAATTCACCCCTCCACTTT
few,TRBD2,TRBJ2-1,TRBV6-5,CASRTPGLALNEQFF,TGTGCCAGCAGAACCCCGGGACTAGCGCTCAATGAGCAGTTCTTC
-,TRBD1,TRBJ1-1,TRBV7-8,CASSHLPDRGKNTEAFF,TGTGCCAGCAGCCACCTGCCGGACAGGGGGAAGAACACTGAAGCTTTCTTT
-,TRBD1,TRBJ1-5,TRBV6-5,CASSSGTGGNQPQHF,TGTGCCAGCAGTTCCGGGACAGGGGGCAATCAGCCCCAGCATTTT
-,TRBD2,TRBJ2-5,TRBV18,CASSPLSGGAYQETQYF,TGTGCCAGCTCACCACTTAGCGGGGGAGCGTACCAAGAGACCCAGTACTTC
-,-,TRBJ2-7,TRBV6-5,CASRGQIGSYEQYF,TGTGCCTCAAGAGGGCAGATTGGCTCCTACGAGCAGTACTTC
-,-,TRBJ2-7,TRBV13,CASSIGGATYYEQYF,TGTGCCAGCAGCATAGGAGGGGCTACCTATTACGAGCAGTACTTC
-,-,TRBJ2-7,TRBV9,CASSVGGQPRVGEQYF,TGTGCCAGCAGCGTAGGTGGGCAGCCCAGGGTGGGAGAGCAGTACTTC
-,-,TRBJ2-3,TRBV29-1,CSVEAVLRTDTQYF,TGCAGCGTTGAAGCGGTCCTCCGCACAGATACGCAGTATTTT
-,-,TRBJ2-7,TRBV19,CASSKQGYNYEQYF,TGTGCCAGTAGTAAACAGGGTTACAACTACGAGCAGTACTTC
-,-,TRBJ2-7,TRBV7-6,CASSRGFRYEQYF,TGTGCCAGCAGCCGGGGGTTTAGGTACGAGCAGTACTTC
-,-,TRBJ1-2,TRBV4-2,CASSAQEDYTF,TGTGCCAGCAGCGCCCAGGAGGACTACACCTTC